The 15 T cell receptor beta chains reported below all come from one sample, sequenced in a study of beta chain features in type 1 diabetes (dated by TCRdb to the late 2010s). The library relied on the immunoSEQ multiplex PCR assay. All of the isolated RNA was reverse transcribed with the High Capacity cDNA Reverse Transcription Kit, so expressed TCRB transcripts were sequenced. Entries here come from immuneACCESS through TCRdb and include only in-frame sequences with V and J called. Some clones fail to appear in such tables; in the studies checked, an unresolved V gene covers under half of the shortfall, and the cause of the remainder is unknown. In this sample the table shows 140,000 to 150,000 clones, around 50% of which occur a single time. The top ten clones comprise under 0.45% of the sample. The sequencing sample was made of Tregs from blood. The sample's cell subset or site label, in plain terms: regulatory CD4+ T cells. These receptors all stem from a man in his late teens or twenties in good health.

Only a few counts were recorded for this clone. The chain employs TRBV28 and TRBJ2-1, with D possibly TRBD2 on 6 matching bases. CDR3 size: 15 residues. Trimming stripped 6 bases from V and 2 bases from J, with 14 bases between. The germline gives CDR1 MDHEN, CDR2 SYDVKM. The CDR3 protein is CASSNAGRTYNEQFF. In DNA, the CDR3 is TGTGCCAGCAGCAACGCCGGGAGAACCTACAATGAGCAGTTCTTC.

This clone occurred a few times. This chain uses TRBV19 with TRBJ2-6; D call uncertain. This CDR3 has 15 residues. Germline CDR1 is LNHDA and CDR2 is SQIVND (reference sequence). Trimming pared 6 bases from V and 4 bases from J, leaving 13 bases between. CDR3 nucleotide sequence: TGTGCCAGTAGGAAGTCCGCCCAGGGGGCCAACGTCCTGACTTTC. Its protein is CASRKSAQGANVLTF.

V and J are TRBV5-6 and TRBJ2-5, with 10 bases that match TRBD2. The CDR3 consists of 14 residues. Germline values: CDR1 SGHDT, CDR2 YYEEEE. Unmatched junction bases numbered 7, after V lost 6 bases and J lost 5 bases. CDR3 nucleotides: TGTGCCAGCACCCACGGACTAGCGGCGGAGACCCAGTACTTC. Translated: CASTHGLAAETQYF.

This chain connects TRBV2 to TRBJ1-1; 8 bases match TRBD1. The CDR3 runs 15 residues. Per germline, CDR1 SNHLY and CDR2 FYNNEI. V dropped 5 bases and J dropped 0; count of bases not matched to a gene: 5. CDR3 sequence reads: CASSIPGQVNTEAFF. CDR3 DNA sequence: TGTGCCAGCAGTATTCCGGGACAGGTGAACACTGAAGCTTTCTTT.

This clone has only a few counts. This CDR3 is CASSLTRTQETQYF. As DNA, the CDR3 is TGCGCCAGCAGCCTCACACGAACCCAAGAGACCCAGTACTTC. V and J are TRBV4-3 and TRBJ2-5; D remains unclear. V was clipped by 4 bases and J by 1 base, with 10 bases between them. CDR3 size: 14 residues. Germline V gene sequence: CDR1 LGHNA, CDR2 YSLEER.

This chain joins TRBV7-2 and TRBJ1-2; D is possibly TRBD1 (5 bases). Germline CDR1 and CDR2: SGHTA and FQGNSA. Trimming shortened V by 8 bases and J by 2 bases, and 12 bases separated the two germline ends. This CDR3 contains 13 residues. The CDR3 bases are TGTGCCAGCCGGAGGGACCTGAACTATGGCTACACCTTC. Its protein is CASRRDLNYGYTF.

V is TRBV6-5 and J is TRBJ2-5, with 14 bases identical to TRBD2. The CDR3 consists of 16 residues. J gave up 4 bases and V 4 bases, and 5 bases lay outside the gene matches. Per the germline V gene, CDR1 is MNHEY and CDR2 is SVGAGI. The CDR3 loop is CASSSQTSGGAETQYF. In DNA, the CDR3 is TGTGCCAGCAGTTCCCAGACTAGCGGGGGGGCAGAGACCCAGTACTTC.

J is TRBJ2-7 and V is TRBV7-8; TRBD1 agrees at 8 bases. The CDR3 contains 14 residues. The V gene end was trimmed by 5 bases and the J gene end by 1 base; junction bases not matched to a gene: 4. Germline lookup yields CDR1 SGHVS and CDR2 FQNEAQ. CDR3 loop: CASSRDRISYEQYF. In DNA form, the CDR3 reads TGTGCCAGCAGCCGGGACAGGATTTCCTACGAGCAGTACTTC.

V is TRBV29-1 and J is TRBJ2-7, with D possibly TRBD2 on 5 matching bases. The V gene lost 4 bases and the J gene lost 3 bases, with 16 bases spanning the gap. The CDR3 totals 14 residues. Germline V lookup: CDR1 SQVTM, CDR2 ANQGSEA. CDR3 in amino acids: CSVVFFGIGYEQYF. The DNA of the CDR3 is TGCAGCGTTGTCTTTTTCGGGATCGGCTACGAGCAGTACTTC.

The sample holds a few counts of this clone. The chain uses TRBV5-1 and TRBJ2-1; 8 bases fit TRBD2. V shed 3 bases and J 2 bases; nucleotides not matched to a gene: 4. CDR1 is SGHRS and CDR2 is YFSETQ in the germline V gene. This CDR3 is 15 amino acids long. In nucleotides, the CDR3 is TGCGCCAGCAGCTCCTCGGGACTAGCCTACAATGAGCAGTTCTTC. Its translation: CASSSSGLAYNEQFF.

The chain joins TRBV27 to TRBJ1-2; D gene uncertain. Germline CDR1 reads MNHEY; CDR2 reads SMNVEV (reference sequence). The ends were cut back, 4 bases at V and 6 bases at J, with 12 bases in the middle. The CDR3 length is 13 residues. The CDR3 sequence: CASSSLGVHGYTF. CDR3 in DNA: TGTGCCAGCAGTTCCCTCGGGGTTCATGGCTACACCTTC.

In its sample, this clone was seen a few times. CDR3 region: CASSLRRGGTDTQYF. The CDR3 region has the DNA TGTGCCAGCAGTTTGCGGCGGGGGGGCACAGATACGCAGTATTTT. The V gene is TRBV27, the J gene TRBJ2-3; 8 positions match TRBD2. This CDR3 region has 15 residues. The J segment lost 1 base and the V segment lost 3 bases, leaving 3 bases of the junction unmatched. Germline CDR1 reads MNHEY; CDR2 reads SMNVEV (reference sequence).

J is TRBJ1-5 and V is TRBV19, with 7 bases that match TRBD1. This CDR3 comprises 16 residues. Germline V CDR1 and CDR2: LNHDA, SQIVND (reference sequence). Trimming took 6 bases from V and 2 from J; bases not matched to a gene: 10. The DNA of the CDR3 is TGTGCCAGTAGGGAGTTGAGGGGGCCGGGCAATCAGCCCCAGCATTTT. Its protein product is CASRELRGPGNQPQHF.

In its sample, this clone was seen a few times. The chain uses TRBV7-9 and TRBJ2-7; TRBD1 aligns across 9 bases. The CDR3 extends over 15 amino acids. With V trimmed by 1 base and J by 3 bases, 4 bases remained unmatched. Germline V lookup: CDR1 SEHNR, CDR2 FQNEAQ (reference sequence). As DNA, the CDR3 is TGTGCCAGCAGCTTAGGAGGGACAGGGATCTACGAGCAGTACTTC. Translating gives CASSLGGTGIYEQYF.

The chain couples TRBV11-2 to TRBJ1-2, with 11 positions matching TRBD1. J was trimmed by 14 bases and V by 5 bases; bases with no gene match: 10. Germline V gene data show CDR1 as SGHAT and CDR2 as FQNNGV. The CDR3 has 13 residues. CDR3 DNA sequence: TGTGCCAGCAGCCCGGACAGGGGGCTAAGGGGGACCTTC. It translates to CASSPDRGLRGTF. Combining the CDR3 with reference TRBV11-2 and TRBJ1-2 gives the whole variable domain EAGVAQSPRYKIIEKRQSVAFWCNPISGHATLYWYQQILGQGPKLLIQFQNNGVVDDSQLPKDRFSAERLKGVDSTLKIQPAKLEDSAVYLCASSPDRGLRGTFGSGTRLTVV.